This entry concerns a single T cell receptor (beta chain). This sample is drawn from a study of T-cell reconstitution after alpha-beta-depleted transplantation in children. Germline loops: CDR1 LNHDA, CDR2 SQIVND (reference sequence). The CDR3 spans 13 residues. V lost 10 bases, J lost 0 bases, and 13 bases lay in between. A library of TCRbeta sequences, prepared with unique molecular identifiers, was generated. TCRdb reprocessed the PCR reads with MiXCR, giving one entry per CDR3 protein. This table holds approximately 170,000 distinct CDR3 sequences, roughly 11% found once. The chain joins TRBV19 to TRBJ2-7; possibly TRBD1 for D (5 bases). The material was PBMCs, obtained before TCRalphabeta/CD19-depleted stem cell transplant. The receptor comes from a boy aged 2-15 years with acute myeloid leukemia, due to receive a stem cell transplant. The CDR3 loop reads CATSIDSSYEQYF. Written as DNA, the CDR3 is TGTGCCACTTCCATAGACAGCTCCTACGAGCAGTACTTC.